The rows below give T cell receptor beta chains drawn from one sample of a study of OX40 agonist ivuxolimab in advanced cancers. Clones were read by immunoSEQ multiplex PCR, and TCRdb kept only the in-frame ones, dropping some. The repertoire holds roughly 38,000 clones, with more than 75% as singletons. Sequenced here: CD4+ or CD8+ T cells sorted from blood, sampled in a trial of the OX40 agonist ivuxolimab. The receptors originated from an adult with an advanced solid tumor such as melanoma, head and neck, liver or kidney cancer. CDR3s leave out the opening cysteine and the closing phenylalanine or tryptophan.

CDR3	V
SYSRTYEQY	TRBV20-1
ASSLGPDRDLGEQY	TRBV5-4
ASSRGASNEKLF	TRBV13
ASSSFLPTSDTQY	TRBV7-9
ASSLTGPGGDEQY	TRBV7-9
ASILISGSSYNSPLH	TRBV2
ASSLDFQGITYNSPLH	TRBV11-2
ASSQPGPEQY	TRBV4-1
ASGDFHGTGSSPLH	TRBV7-6
ASSVDIRDIQY	TRBV9
ASSEDWVLGYGYT	TRBV6-1
SVSGGTAYEQY	TRBV29-1
ASSERESLH	TRBV2
ASERDGFYGYT	TRBV25-1
SALHGEAF	TRBV20-1
ASSFRTGSGANVLT	TRBV5-6
AWSVLPRGEQY	TRBV30
AISDTDTLRGAF	TRBV10-3
ASSVLAGGQVYQETQY	TRBV9
ASSLSGSSYEQY	TRBV5-1
ASSYSIFTGELF	TRBV6-6
ASSAPGLASTDTQY	TRBV2
ASSLGAVYEQY	TRBV11-1
ASSPRDLSYEQY	TRBV11-2
AWMGQGYGGPYYLGELF	TRBV30
ASRNLGAYEQY	TRBV19